The T cell receptor (beta chain) described here comes from a study of CD4 and CD8 cells across lung adenocarcinoma regions. This clonotype came up many times. The patients had localized lung adenocarcinoma, a non-small cell subtype. The germline CDR1 and CDR2 sequences are WSHSY and SAAADI. The V end lost 3 bases, the J end lost 5 bases, and 5 bases lay between the germline ends. CDR3 length equals 12 residues. TCRdb processed the PCR reads anew with MiXCR; each CDR3 protein has one entry. The sample has some 20,000 distinct CDR3 sequences; 46% are singletons. This sequence originates from a male donor with lung adenocarcinoma. The CD4 and CD8 labels of this study may be unreliable. The sequencing sample was made of CD4+ T cells from the margin of a lung tumor. The chain couples TRBV10-2 to TRBJ1-5; no firm D call. CDR3 residues: CASSDYDQPQHF. The CDR3 DNA follows: TGCGCCAGCAGTGATTACGATCAGCCCCAGCATTTT.